This T cell receptor beta chain was documented in a study of blood T cell repertoires in COVID-19. Per the original data handling: For nucleated cells, counts were estimated from reference gene primer amplification. Repertoires were generated with immunoSEQ multiplex PCR, while TCRdb's copy carries only in-frame clones and drops some. That table gives V, J and clone size, and the DNA gave D and trimming. The data contain about 400,000 clones, approximately 90% of them singletons. The germline V gene encodes CDR1 SGHTS and CDR2 YDEGEE. The ends lost 1 base at V and 7 bases at J; junction bases unmatched: 2. CDR3 length: 15 residues.

This sequence originates from a woman aged 18 to 35 with acute COVID-19. The chain employs TRBV5-8 and TRBJ2-1; 13 bases agree with TRBD2. Sequencing was carried out using PBMCs or T cells enriched from blood (not recorded which). CDR3 residues: CASSLTSGGANEQFF. The DNA of the CDR3 is TGTGCCAGCAGCTTGACTAGCGGGGGGGCGAATGAGCAGTTCTTC.